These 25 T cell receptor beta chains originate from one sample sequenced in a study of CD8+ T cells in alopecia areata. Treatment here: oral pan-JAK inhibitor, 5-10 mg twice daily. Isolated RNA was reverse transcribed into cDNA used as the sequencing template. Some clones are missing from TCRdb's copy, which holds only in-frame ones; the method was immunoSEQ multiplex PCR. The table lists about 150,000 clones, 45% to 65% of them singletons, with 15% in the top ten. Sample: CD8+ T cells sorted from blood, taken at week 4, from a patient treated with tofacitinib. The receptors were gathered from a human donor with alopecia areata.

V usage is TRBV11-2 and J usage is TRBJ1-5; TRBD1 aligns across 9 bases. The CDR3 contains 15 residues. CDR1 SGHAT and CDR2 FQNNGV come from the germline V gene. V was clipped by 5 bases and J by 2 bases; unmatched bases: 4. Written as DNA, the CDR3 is TGTGCCAGCAGCCTCGGACAGGGGCGCAATCAGCCCCAGCATTTT. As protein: CASSLGQGRNQPQHF.

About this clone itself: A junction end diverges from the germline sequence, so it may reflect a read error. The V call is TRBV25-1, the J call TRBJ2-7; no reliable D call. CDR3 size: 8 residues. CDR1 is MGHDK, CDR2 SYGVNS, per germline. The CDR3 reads CASTGPSF. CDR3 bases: TGTGCCAGCACAGGCCCCTCTTTC.

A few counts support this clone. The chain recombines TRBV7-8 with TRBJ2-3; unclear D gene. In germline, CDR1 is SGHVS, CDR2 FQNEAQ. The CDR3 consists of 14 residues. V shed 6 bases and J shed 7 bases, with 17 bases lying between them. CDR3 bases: TGTGCCAGCAGTTTTGAAATATTTAGGCATACGCAGTATTTT. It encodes CASSFEIFRHTQYF.

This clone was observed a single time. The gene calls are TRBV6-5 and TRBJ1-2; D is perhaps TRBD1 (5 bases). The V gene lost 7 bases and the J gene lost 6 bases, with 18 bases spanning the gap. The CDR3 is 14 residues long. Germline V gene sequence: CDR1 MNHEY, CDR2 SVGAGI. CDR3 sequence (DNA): TGTGCCAGCACCGAAAGGTCAGGGTGGCATGGCTACACCTTC. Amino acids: CASTERSGWHGYTF.

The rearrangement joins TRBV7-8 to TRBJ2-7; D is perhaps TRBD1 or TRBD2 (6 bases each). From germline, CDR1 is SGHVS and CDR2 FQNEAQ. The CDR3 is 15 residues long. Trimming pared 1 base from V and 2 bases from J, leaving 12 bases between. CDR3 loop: CASSLGRGETYEQYF. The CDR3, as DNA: TGTGCCAGCAGCTTAGGAAGGGGGGAGACCTACGAGCAGTACTTC.

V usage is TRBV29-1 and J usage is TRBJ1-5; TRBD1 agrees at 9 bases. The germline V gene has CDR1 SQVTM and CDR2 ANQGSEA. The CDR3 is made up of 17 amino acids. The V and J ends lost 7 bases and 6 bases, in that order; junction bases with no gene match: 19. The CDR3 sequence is CSETRDRAESRSQPQHF. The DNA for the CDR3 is TGCAGCGAAACGCGGGACAGGGCAGAATCTAGGAGTCAGCCCCAGCATTTT.

The CDR3 DNA is TGTGCCAGCAGCTTATCCGGGGTTTCCCCGGCCCTCTATGGCTACACCTTC. Translating gives CASSLSGVSPALYGYTF. J is TRBJ1-2 and V is TRBV7-8; D call uncertain. This CDR3 region has 17 residues. V dropped 2 bases and J dropped 4 bases, with 20 bases sitting between them. CDR1 and CDR2 (germline): SGHVS, FQNEAQ.

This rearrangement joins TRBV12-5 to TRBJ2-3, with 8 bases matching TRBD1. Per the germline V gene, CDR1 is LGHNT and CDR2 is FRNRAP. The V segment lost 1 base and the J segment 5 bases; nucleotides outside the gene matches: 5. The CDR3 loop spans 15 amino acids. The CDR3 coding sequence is TGTGCTAGTGGTTTGGGACAGGGGCTGGAAGATACGCAGTATTTT. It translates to CASGLGQGLEDTQYF. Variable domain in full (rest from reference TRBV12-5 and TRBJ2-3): DARVTQTPRHKVTEMGQEVTMRCQPILGHNTVFWYRQTMMQGLELLAYFRNRAPLDDSGMPKDRFSAEMPDATLATLKIQPSEPRDSAVYFCASGLGQGLEDTQYFGPGTRLTVL.

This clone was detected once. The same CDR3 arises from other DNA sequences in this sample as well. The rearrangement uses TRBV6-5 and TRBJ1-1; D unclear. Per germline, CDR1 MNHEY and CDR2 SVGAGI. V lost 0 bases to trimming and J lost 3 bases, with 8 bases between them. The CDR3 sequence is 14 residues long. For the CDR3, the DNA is TGTGCCAGCAGTTACTCTGAAGGGTACACTGAAGCTTTCTTT. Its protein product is CASSYSEGYTEAFF.

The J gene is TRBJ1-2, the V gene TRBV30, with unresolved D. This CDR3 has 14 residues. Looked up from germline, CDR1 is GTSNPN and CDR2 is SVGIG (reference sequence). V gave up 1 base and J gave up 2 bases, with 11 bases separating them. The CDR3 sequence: CAWSGAPSNYGYTF. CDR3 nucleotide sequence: TGTGCCTGGAGTGGAGCACCTTCCAACTATGGCTACACCTTC.

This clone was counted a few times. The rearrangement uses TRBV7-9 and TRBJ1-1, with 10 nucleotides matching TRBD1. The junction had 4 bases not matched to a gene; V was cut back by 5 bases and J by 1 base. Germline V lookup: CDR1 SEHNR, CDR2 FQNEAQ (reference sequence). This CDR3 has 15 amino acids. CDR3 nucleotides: TGTGCCAGCAGCGGGACAGGGGAAAGGAACACTGAAGCTTTCTTT. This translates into CASSGTGERNTEAFF.

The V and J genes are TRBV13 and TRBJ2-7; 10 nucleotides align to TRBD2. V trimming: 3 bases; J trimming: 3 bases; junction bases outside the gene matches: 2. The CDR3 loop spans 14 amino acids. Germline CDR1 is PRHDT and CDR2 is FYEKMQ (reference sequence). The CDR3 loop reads CASSFPSGGYEQYF. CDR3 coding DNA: TGTGCCAGCAGCTTCCCTAGCGGGGGCTACGAGCAGTACTTC.

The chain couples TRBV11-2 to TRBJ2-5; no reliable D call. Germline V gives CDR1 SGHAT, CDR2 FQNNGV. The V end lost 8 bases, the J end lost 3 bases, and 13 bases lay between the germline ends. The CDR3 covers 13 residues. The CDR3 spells CASRWETEETQYF. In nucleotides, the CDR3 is TGTGCCAGCCGATGGGAAACTGAAGAGACCCAGTACTTC. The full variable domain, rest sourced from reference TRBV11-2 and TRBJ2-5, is EAGVAQSPRYKIIEKRQSVAFWCNPISGHATLYWYQQILGQGPKLLIQFQNNGVVDDSQLPKDRFSAERLKGVDSTLKIQPAKLEDSAVYLCASRWETEETQYFGPGTRLLVL.

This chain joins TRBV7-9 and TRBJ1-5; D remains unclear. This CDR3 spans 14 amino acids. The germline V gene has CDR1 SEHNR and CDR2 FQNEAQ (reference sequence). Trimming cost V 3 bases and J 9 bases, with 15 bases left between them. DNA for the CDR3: TGTGCCAGCAGCTTGGCCGGAGGGAATGGGCCCCAGCATTTT. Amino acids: CASSLAGGNGPQHF.

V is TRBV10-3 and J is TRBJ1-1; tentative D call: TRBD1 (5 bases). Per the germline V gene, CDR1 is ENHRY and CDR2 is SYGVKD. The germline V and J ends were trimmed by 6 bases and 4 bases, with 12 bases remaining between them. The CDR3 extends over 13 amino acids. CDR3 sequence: CAIRGEVSTEAFF. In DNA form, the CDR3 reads TGTGCCATCAGGGGGGAGGTAAGCACTGAAGCTTTCTTT.

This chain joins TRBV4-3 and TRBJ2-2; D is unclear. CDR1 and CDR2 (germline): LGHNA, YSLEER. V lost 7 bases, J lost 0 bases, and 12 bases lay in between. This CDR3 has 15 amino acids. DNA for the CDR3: TGCGCCAGCACCTACGACGTAGCGAACACCGGGGAGCTGTTTTTT. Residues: CASTYDVANTGELFF.

The CDR3 here is CAAGQENSNQPQHF. The CDR3 DNA follows: TGTGCAGCAGGGCAGGAGAATAGCAATCAGCCCCAGCATTTT. V and J are TRBV30 and TRBJ1-5, with D possibly matching TRBD1 (5 bases). There are 14 residues in the CDR3. Germline lookup yields CDR1 GTSNPN and CDR2 SVGIG (reference sequence).

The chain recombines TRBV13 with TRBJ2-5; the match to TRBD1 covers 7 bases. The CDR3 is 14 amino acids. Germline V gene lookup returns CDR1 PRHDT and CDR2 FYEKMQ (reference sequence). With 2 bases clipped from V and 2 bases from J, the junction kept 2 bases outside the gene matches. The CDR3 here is CASSLKGAQETQYF. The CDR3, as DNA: TGTGCCAGCAGCTTAAAGGGGGCACAAGAGACCCAGTACTTC. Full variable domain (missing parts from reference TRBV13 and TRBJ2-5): AAGVIQSPRHLIKEKRETATLKCYPIPRHDTVYWYQQGPGQDPQFLISFYEKMQSDKGSIPDRFSAQQFSDYHSELNMSSLELGDSALYFCASSLKGAQETQYFGPGTRLLVL.

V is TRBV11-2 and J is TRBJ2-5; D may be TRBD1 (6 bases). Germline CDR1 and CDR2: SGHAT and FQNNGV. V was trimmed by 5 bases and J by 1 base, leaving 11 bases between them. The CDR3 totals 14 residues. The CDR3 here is CASSRQEIQETQYF. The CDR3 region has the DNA TGTGCCAGCAGCCGACAGGAGATCCAAGAGACCCAGTACTTC.

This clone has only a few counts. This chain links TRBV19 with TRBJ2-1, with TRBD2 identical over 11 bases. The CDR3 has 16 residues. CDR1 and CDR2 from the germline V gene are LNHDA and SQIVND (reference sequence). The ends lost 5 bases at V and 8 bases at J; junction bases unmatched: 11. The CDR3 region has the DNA TGTGCCAGTAGTCCCTCTACTAGCGGGGGCCCAGATGAGCAGTTCTTC. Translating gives CASSPSTSGGPDEQFF.

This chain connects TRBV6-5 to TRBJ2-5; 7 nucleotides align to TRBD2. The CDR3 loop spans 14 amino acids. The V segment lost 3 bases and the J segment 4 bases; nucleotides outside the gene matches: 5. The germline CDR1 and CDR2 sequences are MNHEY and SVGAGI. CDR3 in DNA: TGTGCCAGCAGTTATGAGGGCGGGGGAGAGACCCAGTACTTC. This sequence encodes CASSYEGGGETQYF.

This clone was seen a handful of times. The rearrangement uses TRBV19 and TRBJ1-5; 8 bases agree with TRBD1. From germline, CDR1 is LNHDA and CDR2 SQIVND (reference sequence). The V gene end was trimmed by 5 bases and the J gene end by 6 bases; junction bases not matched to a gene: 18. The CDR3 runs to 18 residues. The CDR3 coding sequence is TGTGCCAGTAGTGGTCTCCTGTTGGACAGGGCAGGAGCTCAGCCCCAGCATTTT. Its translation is CASSGLLLDRAGAQPQHF.

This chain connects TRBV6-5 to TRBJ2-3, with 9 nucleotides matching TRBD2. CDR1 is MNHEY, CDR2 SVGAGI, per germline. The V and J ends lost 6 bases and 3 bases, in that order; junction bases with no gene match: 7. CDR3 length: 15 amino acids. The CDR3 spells CASSPSGAITDTQYF. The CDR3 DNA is TGTGCCAGCAGCCCTAGCGGGGCTATAACAGATACGCAGTATTTT.

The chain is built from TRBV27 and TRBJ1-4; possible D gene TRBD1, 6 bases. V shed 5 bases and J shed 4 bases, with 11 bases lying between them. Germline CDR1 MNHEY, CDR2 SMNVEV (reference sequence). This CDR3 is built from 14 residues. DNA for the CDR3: TGTGCCAGCAGTCCCGGACAGCATAATGAAAAACTGTTTTTT. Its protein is CASSPGQHNEKLFF.

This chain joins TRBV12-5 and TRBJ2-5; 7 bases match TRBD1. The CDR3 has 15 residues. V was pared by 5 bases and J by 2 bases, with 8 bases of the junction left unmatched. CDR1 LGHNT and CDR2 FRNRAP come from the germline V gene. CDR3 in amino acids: CASGPGQERQETQYF. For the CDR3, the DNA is TGTGCTAGTGGTCCAGGACAGGAGAGGCAAGAGACCCAGTACTTC.